This is a list of T cell receptor beta chains from one sample in a study of radiation and T cells in renal cell carcinoma. Clones were sequenced by immunoSEQ multiplex PCR, and TCRdb holds only the in-frame ones, with some missing. The data show around 130,000 clones, 75% to 85% seen once. Sample: blood, taken from a patient whose treatment included radiotherapy and nephrectomy. Source of these receptors: a woman aged 55-70 years with renal cell carcinoma. CDR3s include the opening cysteine and the closing phenylalanine or tryptophan. Each record gives: J gene, V gene, D gene, clone size, CDR3 DNA, CDR3 protein. D genes are given only for firm matches. Where a row states a size, it is once, few, many or the class of an expanded clone; other rows omit it.

J: TRBJ1-2
V: TRBV14
D: NA
size: NA
DNA: TGTGCCAGCAGCCAAGGCCCGGCTAACTATGGCTACACCTTC
CDR3: CASSQGPANYGYTF

J: TRBJ2-7
V: TRBV5-1
D: TRBD1
size: NA
DNA: TGCGCCAGCAGCTCACAGGGGAATACCTACGAGCAGTACTTC
CDR3: CASSSQGNTYEQYF

J: TRBJ1-6
V: TRBV4-1
D: NA
size: few
DNA: TGCGCCAGCAGCCAAGGAATGGCCAGGGGATTAGGAAATTCACCCCTCCACTTT
CDR3: CASSQGMARGLGNSPLHF

J: TRBJ2-2
V: TRBV19
D: TRBD2
size: once
DNA: TGTGCCAGTAATCCGGTAGCGGGAGCCGGGGAGCTGTTTTTT
CDR3: CASNPVAGAGELFF

J: TRBJ2-1
V: TRBV7-2
D: TRBD2
size: NA
DNA: TGTGCCAGCAGCTTTTTAAGCGGGAGGGGCGAGCAGTTCTTC
CDR3: CASSFLSGRGEQFF

J: TRBJ2-7
V: TRBV11-3
D: NA
size: once
DNA: TGTGCCAGCAGCTCTGCGAGCTCCTACGAGCAGTACTTC
CDR3: CASSSASSYEQYF

J: TRBJ1-3
V: TRBV5-1
D: TRBD1
size: NA
DNA: TGCGCCAGCAGCTTGCCCGGACAGGGGGATGGAAACACCATATATTTT
CDR3: CASSLPGQGDGNTIYF

J: TRBJ1-5
V: TRBV30
D: NA
size: NA
DNA: TGTGCCTGGAGTGGGCAAAACAATCAGCCCCAGCATTTT
CDR3: CAWSGQNNQPQHF

J: TRBJ1-2
V: TRBV28
D: NA
size: NA
DNA: TGTGCCAGCAGTCCTTACAGGGTGGGTAGGGGGGACTACTATGGCTACACCTTC
CDR3: CASSPYRVGRGDYYGYTF

J: TRBJ2-7
V: TRBV4-1
D: TRBD1
size: NA
DNA: TGCGCCAGCAGCCCTGGATCCCGGACAGGGCTTTACGAGCAGTACTTC
CDR3: CASSPGSRTGLYEQYF